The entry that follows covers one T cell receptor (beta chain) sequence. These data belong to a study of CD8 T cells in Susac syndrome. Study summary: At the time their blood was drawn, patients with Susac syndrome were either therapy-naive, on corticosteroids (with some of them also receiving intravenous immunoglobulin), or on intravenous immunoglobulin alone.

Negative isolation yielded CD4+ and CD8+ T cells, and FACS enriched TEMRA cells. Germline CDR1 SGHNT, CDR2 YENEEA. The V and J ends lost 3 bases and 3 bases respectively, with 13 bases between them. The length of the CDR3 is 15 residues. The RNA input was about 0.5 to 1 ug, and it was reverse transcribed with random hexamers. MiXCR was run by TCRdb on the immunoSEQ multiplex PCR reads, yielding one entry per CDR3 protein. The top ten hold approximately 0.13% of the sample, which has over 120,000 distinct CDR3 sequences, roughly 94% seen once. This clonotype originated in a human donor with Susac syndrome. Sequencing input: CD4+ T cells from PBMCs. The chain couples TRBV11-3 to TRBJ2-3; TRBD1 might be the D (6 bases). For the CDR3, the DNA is TGTGCCAGCAGCTTCGGCCAGGGGTTGACAGATACGCAGTATTTT. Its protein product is CASSFGQGLTDTQYF.